This T cell receptor beta chain is from a study of T cells expressing NK-cell markers. Reprocessing the 5' RACE reads, TCRdb reports a single entry for every CDR3 protein and omits DNA. This sample's table has roughly 5,400 distinct CDR3 sequences. Overall study results and limits: The CD3+CD56-NKG2C+ fraction of a handful of donors was also led by these clonotypes.

About this clonotype itself: Its antigen is unknown.

The sequenced sample consisted of blood T cells: a sorted CD56 or NKG2C T cell subset, CD4+ or CD8+ T cells, or bulk PBMC T cells (not recorded which). This clonotype originated in a man between 18 and 35 years old in good health.

This chain's CDR3 is CSARGVRDYEQYF. The V call is TRBV20-1, the J call TRBJ2-7; TCRdb lists TRBD1, though no DNA is available to test this call. Germline V gives CDR1 DFQATT, CDR2 SNEGSKA (reference sequence). The CDR3 length is 13 residues.